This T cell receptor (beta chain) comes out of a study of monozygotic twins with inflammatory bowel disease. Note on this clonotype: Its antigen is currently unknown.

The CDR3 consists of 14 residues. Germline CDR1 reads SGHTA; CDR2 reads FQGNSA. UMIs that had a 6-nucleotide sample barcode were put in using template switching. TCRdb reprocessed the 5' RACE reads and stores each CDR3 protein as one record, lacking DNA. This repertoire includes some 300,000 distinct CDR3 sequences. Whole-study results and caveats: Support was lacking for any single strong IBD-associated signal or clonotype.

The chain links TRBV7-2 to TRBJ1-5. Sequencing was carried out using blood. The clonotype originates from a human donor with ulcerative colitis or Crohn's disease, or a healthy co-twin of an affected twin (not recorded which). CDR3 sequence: CASSQGRNNQPQHF.